Below, 32 T cell receptor beta chains from the same sample are listed, as sequenced in a study of T cell clones after liver transplantation (dated by TCRdb to 2018 to 2020). The protocol used for the library was the immunoSEQ multiplex PCR assay. TCRdb holds this immuneACCESS table with in-frame rearrangements only. Some clones are missing; in checked studies, unresolved V genes explain under half, and the rest has no known cause. This sample has roughly 120,000 clones in its table, and 90% of those were observed once. Around 0.83% of the sample lies in the top ten. The source material was CD4+ T cells from blood, sampled 12 months after liver transplant. These receptors all come from a human patient who received a liver transplant. Some T cells seen after a transplant may have their origin in the graft donor.

V is TRBV18 and J is TRBJ1-3, with 8 bases identical to TRBD1. The CDR3 covers 18 residues. The germline CDR1 and CDR2 sequences are KGHSH and LQKENI. Trimming at V came to 3 bases and at J to 5 bases, leaving 15 bases not matched to a gene. CDR3 nucleotide sequence: TGTGCCAGCTCACCGACCCGTTTGGACAGGGATAAGAGAAACACCATATATTTT. Its translation: CASSPTRLDRDKRNTIYF. The full variable domain, in which reference TRBV18 and TRBJ1-3 provide the parts outside the CDR3, is NAGVMQNPRHLVRRRGQEARLRCSPMKGHSHVYWYRQLPEEGLKFMVYLQKENIIDESGMPKERFSAEFPKEGPSILRIQQVVRGDSAAYFCASSPTRLDRDKRNTIYFGEGSWLTVV.

The rearrangement uses TRBV5-6 and TRBJ1-4; no clear D gene. CDR1 is SGHDT and CDR2 is YYEEEE in the germline V gene. This CDR3 region has 14 residues. Trimming stripped 1 base from V and 5 bases from J, with 9 bases between. This CDR3 is CASSLTAANEKLFF. The CDR3 region has the DNA TGTGCCAGCAGCTTGACGGCAGCAAATGAAAAACTGTTTTTT.

In its sample, this clone was seen once. The chain recombines TRBV19 with TRBJ2-1, with 12 bases aligning to TRBD2. From germline, CDR1 is LNHDA and CDR2 SQIVND (reference sequence). With 4 bases clipped from V and 5 bases from J, the junction kept 6 bases outside the gene matches. The CDR3 has 16 residues. The CDR3 sequence: CASSTRTSGKNNEQFF. The CDR3 DNA reads TGTGCCAGTAGTACTCGGACTAGCGGGAAAAACAATGAGCAGTTCTTC.

The chain uses TRBV19 and TRBJ1-2; no reliable D call. V was trimmed by 5 bases and J by 2 bases, leaving 15 bases between them. The CDR3 runs 15 residues. Looked up from germline, CDR1 is LNHDA and CDR2 is SQIVND (reference sequence). The CDR3 DNA follows: TGTGCCAGTAGTCTGAATCCAGGAAGCAACTATGGCTACACCTTC. It yields the protein CASSLNPGSNYGYTF.

The gene calls are TRBV28 and TRBJ2-7; 8 bases are shared with TRBD1. The CDR3 contains 14 residues. The germline V gene encodes CDR1 MDHEN and CDR2 SYDVKM. The V segment lost 8 bases and the J segment 5 bases; nucleotides outside the gene matches: 11. The CDR3 protein is CASAGGRWGHEQYF. CDR3 bases: TGTGCCAGCGCAGGGGGCCGGTGGGGGCACGAGCAGTACTTC.

This clone has only one observation. This chain uses TRBV18 with TRBJ1-4, with TRBD1 matching 8 bases. From germline, CDR1 is KGHSH and CDR2 LQKENI. V lost 3 bases to trimming and J lost 0 bases; unmatched junction nucleotides: 12. The CDR3 length is 19 residues. The chain's CDR3 is CASSPPGQASLTTNEKLFF. In DNA form, the CDR3 reads TGTGCCAGCTCACCGCCGGGACAGGCAAGCCTGACAACTAATGAAAAACTGTTTTTT.

The V and J genes are TRBV4-2 and TRBJ2-2; D is perhaps TRBD1 (5 bases). Germline CDR1 and CDR2: LGHNA and YNFKEQ. The ends were cut back, 0 bases at V and 0 bases at J, with 11 bases in the middle. The length of the CDR3 is 17 residues. This chain's CDR3 is CASSQEGAYANTGELFF. The CDR3 DNA reads as TGTGCCAGCAGCCAAGAAGGGGCCTACGCGAACACCGGGGAGCTGTTTTTT.

CDR3 DNA sequence: TGTGCCAGCAGCGTGGCGCCGGGGACAGGGGGCAGAGATACGCAGTATTTT. This sequence encodes CASSVAPGTGGRDTQYF. This chain connects TRBV7-6 to TRBJ2-3; 12 positions match TRBD1. Germline values: CDR1 SGHVS, CDR2 FNYEAQ. This CDR3 contains 17 residues. With V trimmed by 5 bases and J by 5 bases, 11 bases remained unmatched.

This clone was seen only once. The gene calls are TRBV28 and TRBJ1-2; D might be TRBD1 (5 bases). From germline, CDR1 is MDHEN and CDR2 SYDVKM. The CDR3 is 14 amino acids. The V and J ends lost 1 base and 6 bases respectively, with 12 bases between them. CDR3 sequence: CASSLFGGGDGYTF. DNA of the CDR3: TGTGCCAGCAGTTTATTTGGGGGAGGCGATGGCTACACCTTC.

Written as DNA, the CDR3 is TGCAGTGCTACCGGACAGGGCGAGCAGTACTTC. It is translated as CSATGQGEQYF. The J gene is TRBJ2-7, the V gene TRBV20-1, with 8 bases matching TRBD1. Trimming removed 4 bases from V and 6 bases from J; junction bases left unmatched: 2. The CDR3 spans 11 residues. Germline-derived CDR1 and CDR2 are DFQATT and SNEGSKA (reference sequence).

The CDR3 sequence: CASSLAPVGQPQHF. CDR3 DNA: TGTGCCAGCAGCTTAGCACCAGTTGGTCAGCCCCAGCATTTT. The chain uses TRBV7-8 and TRBJ1-5; D is ambiguous. The germline CDR1 and CDR2 sequences are SGHVS and FQNEAQ. This CDR3 comprises 14 residues. Between the trimmed V and J ends, which lost 0 bases and 6 bases, there was a span of 9 bases.

The chain employs TRBV28 and TRBJ2-3; tentatively, D is TRBD1 (5 bases). V was pared by 1 base and J by 0 bases, with 14 bases between. Germline V gene lookup returns CDR1 MDHEN and CDR2 SYDVKM. The CDR3 totals 17 residues. CDR3 DNA: TGTGCCAGCAGTTTATATGGCCGGCGGACAAGCACAGATACGCAGTATTTT. Its translation: CASSLYGRRTSTDTQYF.

The genes are TRBV11-3 and TRBJ2-1; perhaps TRBD2 as D (5 bases). Per the germline V gene, CDR1 is SGHNT and CDR2 is YENEEA. V was pared by 5 bases and J by 0 bases, with 11 bases between. This CDR3 is 15 amino acids long. Here the CDR3 reads CASSLRRSSYNEQFF. The DNA for the CDR3 is TGTGCCAGCAGCCTGAGGAGGAGCTCCTACAATGAGCAGTTCTTC. The whole variable domain, filled in from reference TRBV11-3 and TRBJ2-1, reads EAGVVQSPRYKIIEKKQPVAFWCNPISGHNTLYWYLQNLGQGPELLIRYENEEAVDDSQLPKDRFSAERLKGVDSTLKIQPAELGDSAVYLCASSLRRSSYNEQFFGPGTRLTVL.

The V call is TRBV28, the J call TRBJ2-1; D possibly corresponds to TRBD2 (5 bases). The length of the CDR3 is 15 residues. CDR1 is MDHEN and CDR2 is SYDVKM in the germline V gene. Trimming took 6 bases from V and 5 from J, leaving 17 bases between them. CDR3 DNA sequence: TGTGCCAGCAGAGTTCTAGAGGGCCCGAACAATGAGCAGTTCTTC. Amino acids: CASRVLEGPNNEQFF.

This chain uses TRBV13 with TRBJ2-2, with 9 bases aligning to TRBD2. Trimming took 5 bases from V and 6 from J; bases not matched to a gene: 4. Germline CDR1 is PRHDT and CDR2 is FYEKMQ (reference sequence). The CDR3 length is 14 residues. The CDR3, as DNA: TGTGCCAGCAGCCGCGGGGGGGAGGCCGGGGAGCTGTTTTTT. It specifies CASSRGGEAGELFF.

A word on this clone: At one end, the junction sequence differs from germline, possibly due to a read error. This chain joins TRBV11-3 and TRBJ2-7; unclear D gene. Germline values: CDR1 SGHNT, CDR2 YENEEA. The CDR3 has 12 amino acids. The CDR3: CASSLDLGNPNF. The CDR3 bases are TGTGCCAGCAGCTTAGACTTGGGCAACCCTAACTTC.

CDR3 in DNA: TGTGCCAGCCCCCACCTGGACAGCGGTAATGAAAAACTGTTTTTT. As protein: CASPHLDSGNEKLFF. This sequence joins TRBV28 and TRBJ1-4; a possible D gene is TRBD1 (6 bases). The CDR3 runs to 15 residues. Deletions cut 8 bases from V and 4 bases from J, with 17 bases between. Germline assignment: CDR1 MDHEN and CDR2 SYDVKM. The full variable domain, with the rest looked up from reference TRBV28 and TRBJ1-4, is DVKVTQSSRYLVKRTGEKVFLECVQDMDHENMFWYRQDPGLGLRLIYFSYDVKMKEKGDIPEGYSVSREKKERFSLILESASTNQTSMYLCASPHLDSGNEKLFFGSGTQLSVL.

This sequence joins TRBV5-1 and TRBJ2-1, with no clear D. The germline V gene has CDR1 SGHRS and CDR2 YFSETQ. The germline V and J ends were trimmed by 0 bases and 5 bases, with 12 bases remaining between them. This CDR3 contains 15 residues. This chain's CDR3 is CASSLVVQGNNEQFF. DNA of the CDR3: TGCGCCAGCAGCTTGGTGGTACAAGGCAACAATGAGCAGTTCTTC.

This clone was seen a single time. The rearrangement links TRBV2 to TRBJ1-2; D possibly corresponds to TRBD1 (5 bases). Germline V gene sequence: CDR1 SNHLY, CDR2 FYNNEI. Trimming took 9 bases from V and 8 from J, leaving 10 bases between them. This CDR3 contains 10 residues. The CDR3 protein is CARGREGYTF. The DNA for the CDR3 is TGTGCCAGGGGCAGGGAGGGCTACACCTTC.

J is TRBJ1-2 and V is TRBV18; D unresolved. The V end lost 2 bases, the J end lost 5 bases, and 9 bases lay between the germline ends. The germline V gene encodes CDR1 KGHSH and CDR2 LQKENI. CDR3 size: 13 residues. CDR3: CASSPDKTYGYTF. In DNA form, the CDR3 reads TGTGCCAGCTCACCAGATAAAACGTATGGCTACACCTTC.

J is TRBJ1-3 and V is TRBV9; 7 bases agree with TRBD1. V gave up 2 bases and J gave up 0 bases; unmatched junction bases: 5. The CDR3 sequence is 16 residues long. CDR1 SGDLS and CDR2 YYNGEE come from the germline V gene. CDR3 loop: CASSVAGGSSGNTIYF. The DNA of the CDR3 is TGTGCCAGCAGCGTGGCAGGGGGTTCCTCTGGAAACACCATATATTTT. Supplemented by reference TRBV9 and TRBJ1-3, the full variable domain reads DSGVTQTPKHLITATGQRVTLRCSPRSGDLSVYWYQQSLDQGLQFLIQYYNGEERAKGNILERFSAQQFPDLHSELNLSSLELGDSALYFCASSVAGGSSGNTIYFGEGSWLTVV.

The chain joins TRBV6-5 to TRBJ2-1, with D perhaps given as TRBD1 or TRBD2 (5 bases each). The CDR3 totals 14 residues. Germline V gene data show CDR1 as MNHEY and CDR2 as SVGAGI. Trimming took off 1 base at V and 7 bases at J, with 11 bases between the two ends. The CDR3 spells CASSYYGRENEQFF. The CDR3, as DNA: TGTGCCAGCAGTTACTACGGCAGGGAGAATGAGCAGTTCTTC.

The rearrangement links TRBV4-2 to TRBJ1-5, with D tentatively TRBD1 (6 bases). This CDR3 spans 16 amino acids. The ends were cut back, 0 bases at V and 5 bases at J, with 14 bases in the middle. Germline CDR1 reads LGHNA; CDR2 reads YNFKEQ. The CDR3 DNA reads TGTGCCAGCAGCCAAGATTATGGGGGGGCCCATCAGCCCCAGCATTTT. Amino acids: CASSQDYGGAHQPQHF.

This sequence joins TRBV18 and TRBJ2-2; 8 bases are a match to TRBD2. Germline CDR1 KGHSH, CDR2 LQKENI. Trimming at V came to 6 bases and at J to 2 bases, leaving 8 bases not matched to a gene. CDR3 length: 16 amino acids. The CDR3 DNA is TGTGCCAGCTCCCCTATTGCGGGAGGAAACACCGGGGAGCTGTTTTTT. This gives the protein CASSPIAGGNTGELFF.

The CDR3 bases are TGTGCCAGCAGCCCGGACAGGGGGCAGAGAAACACTGAAGCTTTCTTT. Residues: CASSPDRGQRNTEAFF. This chain uses TRBV5-6 with TRBJ1-1; 11 nucleotides align to TRBD1. V shed 4 bases and J 2 bases; nucleotides not matched to a gene: 7. This CDR3 spans 16 amino acids. Germline-derived CDR1 and CDR2 are SGHDT and YYEEEE.

The sample holds a few counts of this clone. The J gene is TRBJ2-5, the V gene TRBV10-3, with D maybe TRBD2 (6 bases). Germline CDR1 ENHRY, CDR2 SYGVKD. Trimming left V 4 bases short and J 2 bases short, with 17 bases between. The CDR3 length is 16 residues. The CDR3 region is CAISGEGSAGQETQYF. CDR3 nucleotides: TGTGCCATCAGTGGCGAAGGTTCGGCGGGACAAGAGACCCAGTACTTC.

The chain uses TRBV5-4 and TRBJ1-4; D perhaps matches TRBD1 (5 bases). The V end was cut by 0 bases, the J end by 5 bases, with 11 bases between. The CDR3 spans 15 residues. The germline CDR1 and CDR2 sequences are SGHNT and YYREEE (reference sequence). CDR3 in DNA: TGTGCCAGCAGCTTGGGGGGCAGGGAGAATGAAAAACTGTTTTTT. This gives the protein CASSLGGRENEKLFF.

This clone was found a few times. This chain uses TRBV5-1 with TRBJ2-1; D may be TRBD1 (5 bases). Germline CDR1 and CDR2: SGHRS and YFSETQ. CDR3 length: 14 amino acids. The ends were cut back, 0 bases at V and 7 bases at J, with 11 bases in the middle. CDR3 in amino acids: CASSLGQPPNEQFF. In DNA form, the CDR3 reads TGCGCCAGCAGCTTGGGACAGCCACCTAATGAGCAGTTCTTC.

The V and J genes are TRBV15 and TRBJ2-2; no firm D call. The CDR3 consists of 14 residues. CDR1 LNHNV and CDR2 YYDKDF come from the germline V gene (reference sequence). V gave up 0 bases and J gave up 0 bases, with 2 bases separating them. Written as DNA, the CDR3 is TGTGCCACCAGCAGAGATGCGAACACCGGGGAGCTGTTTTTT. This gives the protein CATSRDANTGELFF.

The chain uses TRBV11-2 and TRBJ1-3; tentatively, D is TRBD1 (5 bases). CDR1 and CDR2 from the germline V gene are SGHAT and FQNNGV. This CDR3 is built from 17 residues. The V gene lost 1 base and the J gene lost 0 bases, with 13 bases spanning the gap. Here the CDR3 DNA reads TGTGCCAGCAGCTTAGTAATTGGAGGGACCTCTGGAAACACCATATATTTT. Translation: CASSLVIGGTSGNTIYF.

The chain links TRBV6-1 to TRBJ2-5; possible D gene TRBD2, 6 bases. The CDR3 loop spans 15 amino acids. Germline-derived CDR1 and CDR2 are MNHNS and SASEGT. V shed 2 bases and J shed 2 bases, with 12 bases lying between them. In DNA, the CDR3 is TGTGCCAGCAGTGAAACTTTCGGGGGACAAGAGACCCAGTACTTC. Amino acids: CASSETFGGQETQYF.

The chain carries TRBV9 and TRBJ2-5, with 10 bases aligning to TRBD1. After removal of 4 bases from V and 5 bases from J, the junction contained 8 bases not matched to a gene. Germline CDR1 and CDR2: SGDLS and YYNGEE. The CDR3 loop spans 15 amino acids. The CDR3 DNA sequence: TGTGCCAGCAGCCGAGGACAGGGGGTGATGGAGACCCAGTACTTC. Translated, it gives CASSRGQGVMETQYF.